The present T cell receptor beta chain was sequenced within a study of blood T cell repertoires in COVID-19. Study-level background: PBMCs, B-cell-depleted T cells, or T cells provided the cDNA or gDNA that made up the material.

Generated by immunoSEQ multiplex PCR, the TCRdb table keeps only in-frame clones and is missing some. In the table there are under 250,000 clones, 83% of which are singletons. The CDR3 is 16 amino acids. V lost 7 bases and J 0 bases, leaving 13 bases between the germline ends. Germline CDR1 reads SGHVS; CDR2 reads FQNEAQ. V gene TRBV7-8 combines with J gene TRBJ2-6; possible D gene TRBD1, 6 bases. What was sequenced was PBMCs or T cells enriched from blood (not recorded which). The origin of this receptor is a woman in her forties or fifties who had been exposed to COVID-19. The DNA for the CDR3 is TGTGCCAGCATCAAAACAGGGTTCTCTGGGGCCAACGTCCTGACTTTC. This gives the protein CASIKTGFSGANVLTF.